The rows below give T cell receptor beta chains drawn from one sample of a study of T cells in tuberculosis. The method was immunoSEQ multiplex PCR; TCRdb's version includes in-frame clones alone and lacks a portion of them. The sample contains more than 30,000 clones, roughly 86% of which appear only once. The sequencing here drew on PBMCs, taken at tuberculosis diagnosis. These receptors were taken from an adult with tuberculosis. CDR3s include the opening cysteine and the closing phenylalanine or tryptophan. D genes are given only for firm matches. Only some rows state a clone size, as once, few, many or a class for expanded clones.

j_call d_call v_call clone_size cdr3_aa cdr3_nt
TRBJ1-2 TRBD1 TRBV2 - CASSRTGGVYGYTF TGTGCCAGCAGTCGGACAGGGGGTGTATATGGCTACACCTTC
TRBJ1-5 TRBD1 TRBV6-1 - CASRGDREGYQPQHF TGTGCCAGCAGGGGGGACAGGGAAGGTTATCAGCCCCAGCATTTT
TRBJ1-1 - TRBV10-3 - CASWGGRNTEAFF TGTGCCTCATGGGGAGGACGGAACACTGAAGCTTTCTTT
TRBJ2-2 - TRBV4-1 - CASSPRTGELFF TGCGCCAGCAGCCCTCGCACCGGGGAGCTGTTTTTT
TRBJ2-5 - TRBV6-5 - CASSYLSTGRGETQYF TGTGCCAGCAGTTACTTATCCACAGGGAGAGGGGAGACCCAGTACTTC
TRBJ2-7 - TRBV5-1 once CASSLRAGSEQYF TGCGCCAGCAGCCTGCGCGCGGGTAGCGAGCAGTACTTC
TRBJ1-3 - TRBV4-1 - CASSDRRHSGNTIYF TGCGCCAGCAGCGACAGGAGGCACTCTGGAAACACCATATATTTT
TRBJ2-7 TRBD1 TRBV11-1 - CASSPGQVPYEQYF TGTGCCAGCAGCCCGGGACAGGTCCCCTACGAGCAGTACTTC
TRBJ1-1 - TRBV6-1 medium-sized CASRVRALNTEAFF TGTGCCAGCAGGGTCAGGGCCCTGAACACTGAAGCTTTCTTT
TRBJ1-4 - TRBV27 - CASSLSPQGSEKLFF TGTGCCAGCAGTTTATCTCCACAGGGATCTGAAAAACTGTTTTTT
TRBJ2-3 - TRBV19 - CASSIVVGQGEDTQYF TGTGCCAGTAGTATAGTGGTAGGGCAGGGTGAAGATACGCAGTATTTT
TRBJ1-2 - TRBV29-1 - CSVEIDGVYGYTF TGCAGCGTTGAGATTGACGGAGTCTATGGCTACACCTTC
TRBJ2-5 TRBD1 TRBV10-3 - CAITQSGLPTNRTGGAETQYF TGTGCCATCACCCAATCAGGGCTGCCGACAAATAGGACAGGAGGTGCGGAGACCCAGTACTTC
TRBJ2-3 - TRBV28 - CASARRQITDTQYF TGTGCCAGCGCTCGACGACAGATCACAGATACGCAGTATTTT
TRBJ2-2 - TRBV30 - CAWSSGQKTGELFF TGTGCCTGGAGCTCCGGACAAAAAACCGGGGAGCTGTTTTTT
TRBJ1-1 - TRBV28 once CASSFSGNTEAFF TGTGCCAGCAGTTTCTCCGGGAACACTGAAGCTTTCTTT
TRBJ2-4 - TRBV21-1 - CASSAGQGHIQYF TGTGCCAGCTCGGCTGGACAGGGACACATTCAGTACTTC
TRBJ1-2 - TRBV5-1 few CASSSGTHYGYTF TGCGCCAGCAGCTCGGGGACTCACTATGGCTACACCTTC
TRBJ2-2 TRBD2 TRBV7-8 - CASGAGEFPGELFF TGTGCCAGCGGAGCGGGAGAATTTCCCGGGGAGCTGTTTTTT
TRBJ1-3 - TRBV28 - CATGTRPGNTIYF TGTGCCACCGGGACACGACCTGGAAACACCATATATTTT
TRBJ1-2 TRBD1 TRBV5-4 - CASSLAMGQGNGYTF TGTGCCAGCAGCTTGGCCATGGGACAGGGCAATGGCTACACCTTC
TRBJ1-5 - TRBV19 - CASSIGQREPQHF TGTGCCAGTAGTATAGGGCAGCGGGAGCCCCAGCATTTT
TRBJ2-5 - TRBV7-8 - CASSLLRLAAYQETQYF TGTGCCAGCAGCCTCTTGCGATTAGCGGCCTACCAAGAGACCCAGTACTTC
TRBJ2-3 - TRBV29-1 - CSVDRVGNSFSTDTQYF TGCAGCGTTGATCGGGTCGGGAACAGTTTTAGCACAGATACGCAGTATTTT
TRBJ2-7 TRBD2 TRBV6-1 - CASSGSGGILIYSYEQYF TGTGCCAGCAGTGGAAGCGGGGGAATTCTCATTTACTCCTACGAGCAGTACTTC
TRBJ2-7 - TRBV28 few CASRIQGTSYEQYF TGTGCCAGCAGAATACAGGGAACCTCCTACGAGCAGTACTTC
TRBJ1-5 - TRBV7-8 once CASSLDSGALNQPQHF TGTGCCAGCAGCTTAGATTCAGGGGCCCTTAATCAGCCCCAGCATTTT
TRBJ1-3 TRBD1 TRBV9 - CASSVQGTVAGNTIYF TGTGCCAGCAGCGTCCAGGGGACAGTAGCAGGAAACACCATATATTTT
TRBJ1-2 TRBD1 TRBV10-3 - CAISEGQTGGEGYTF TGTGCCATCAGTGAGGGTCAGACAGGGGGTGAAGGCTACACCTTC
TRBJ2-3 TRBD1 TRBV12-5 few CASGPGQGDTDTQYF TGTGCTAGTGGTCCGGGACAGGGGGACACAGATACGCAGTATTTT
TRBJ2-2 - TRBV6-5 - CASSYFPDTGELFF TGTGCCAGCAGTTACTTCCCCGACACCGGGGAGCTGTTTTTT
TRBJ2-3 TRBD2 TRBV2 - CASSDQRGTDTQYF TGTGCCAGCAGTGACCAGCGGGGGACAGATACGCAGTATTTT
TRBJ2-1 - TRBV4-1 - CASSQRGGAAQYNEQFF TGCGCCAGCAGCCAAAGAGGCGGGGCCGCTCAGTACAATGAGCAGTTCTTC
TRBJ1-5 - TRBV30 - CAWSAGTPNQPQHF TGTGCCTGGAGTGCAGGCACTCCCAATCAGCCCCAGCATTTT
TRBJ1-1 - TRBV30 - CAWSNRRKNTEAFF TGTGCCTGGAGTAACCGGCGGAAGAACACTGAAGCTTTCTTT
TRBJ2-7 TRBD1 TRBV6-5 - CAVKRGQENYYEQYF TGTGCCGTCAAAAGGGGACAGGAAAACTACTACGAGCAGTACTTC